These T cell receptor beta chains were read from a single sample in a study of blood T cell repertoires in COVID-19. The assay was immunoSEQ multiplex PCR, and TCRdb's table has in-frame clones only and misses some. The sample records 150,000 to 250,000 clones, about 80% being singletons. The sequenced sample was PBMCs or T cells enriched from blood (not recorded which). The receptor source for this set is a man aged 40-49 years who had recovered from COVID-19. CDR3s include the opening cysteine and the closing phenylalanine or tryptophan. A D gene is named only where the DNA matches it firmly. Clone size is not always given. Where it is, it says once, few, many or a class for expanded clones.

J gene	clone size	D gene	V gene	CDR3 protein	CDR3 DNA
TRBJ1-4	.	.	TRBV5-5	CASSLTKGEFGEKLFF	TGTGCCAGCAGCTTAACTAAGGGGGAGTTCGGTGAAAAACTGTTTTTT
TRBJ2-7	.	TRBD1	TRBV5-5	CASSLGTDLSYEQYF	TGTGCCAGCAGCTTAGGGACAGACTTATCCTACGAGCAGTACTTC
TRBJ1-6	.	TRBD1	TRBV9	CASSTRTGNNSPLHF	TGTGCCAGCAGCACACGGACAGGGAATAATTCACCCCTCCACTTT
TRBJ2-5	.	.	TRBV9	CASSVSGTPQETQYF	TGTGCCAGCAGCGTAAGCGGGACACCGCAAGAGACCCAGTACTTC
TRBJ2-2	.	.	TRBV4-1	CASSQDPRPNTGELFF	TGCGCCAGCAGCCAAGATCCCAGGCCGAACACCGGGGAGCTGTTTTTT
TRBJ1-1	.	.	TRBV29-1	CSVDSFRTEAFF	TGCAGCGTTGATTCCTTTCGCACTGAAGCTTTCTTT
TRBJ1-4	.	TRBD1	TRBV7-8	CASSRGTANEKLFF	TGTGCCAGCAGCCGCGGGACAGCTAATGAAAAACTGTTTTTT
TRBJ1-1	.	TRBD1	TRBV27	CASSFSGTGGAAFF	TGTGCCAGCAGTTTTTCCGGGACAGGGGGCGCGGCTTTCTTT
TRBJ1-6	.	.	TRBV20-1	CSASMGARSPLHF	TGCAGTGCTAGTATGGGGGCGCGATCACCCCTCCACTTT
TRBJ2-3	.	TRBD2	TRBV28	CASSVQGLAGGEDTQYF	TGTGCCAGCAGCGTCCAGGGACTAGCGGGGGGGGAAGATACGCAGTATTTT
TRBJ2-7	.	TRBD1	TRBV6-4	CASSNPGQGSYEQYF	TGTGCCAGCAGTAACCCGGGACAGGGCTCCTACGAGCAGTACTTC
TRBJ2-1	.	.	TRBV5-1	CASSDTLGSSYNEQFF	TGCGCCAGCAGCGATACCTTAGGGAGCTCCTACAATGAGCAGTTCTTC
TRBJ1-1	.	TRBD1	TRBV7-2	CASSEPPPGQGESTEAFF	TGTGCCAGCAGCGAACCCCCTCCGGGACAGGGAGAAAGCACTGAAGCTTTCTTT
TRBJ2-2	.	TRBD2	TRBV3-1/TRBV3-2	CASSQVGGGANTGELFF	TGTGCCAGCAGCCAAGTAGGCGGGGGGGCGAACACCGGGGAGCTGTTTTTT
TRBJ2-4	many	TRBD2	TRBV2	CASSIGLAGALKNIQYF	TGTGCCAGCAGTATAGGACTAGCGGGGGCCCTCAAAAACATTCAGTACTTC
TRBJ2-4	.	.	TRBV5-1	CASSVSGADIQYF	TGCGCCAGCAGCGTATCAGGGGCAGACATTCAGTACTTC
TRBJ1-4	.	.	TRBV4-1	CASSRVGEKLFF	TGCGCCAGCAGCCGGGTCGGGGAAAAACTGTTTTTT
TRBJ2-3	.	TRBD2	TRBV4-2	CASSQEAGLAGENTDTQYF	TGTGCCAGCAGCCAAGAGGCGGGACTAGCGGGGGAAAACACAGATACGCAGTATTTT
TRBJ2-7	few	TRBD1	TRBV10-1	CASSEAQGKVSYEQYF	TGCGCCAGCAGTGAAGCACAGGGGAAGGTTTCCTACGAGCAGTACTTC
TRBJ2-7	.	.	TRBV7-9	CASSLGGPSYEQYF	TGTGCCAGCAGCTTAGGGGGGCCCTCCTACGAGCAGTACTTC
TRBJ1-2	few	TRBD1	TRBV11-2	CASSPTGISYGYTF	TGTGCCAGCAGCCCGACAGGGATCAGCTATGGCTACACCTTC
TRBJ1-1	once	TRBD1	TRBV5-1	CASSSSDRGLAFF	TGCGCCAGCAGCTCCAGTGACAGGGGTTTAGCTTTCTTT
TRBJ1-2	.	.	TRBV30	CAWNIPLLTPQDGYTF	TGTGCCTGGAATATTCCGTTATTGACGCCTCAGGATGGCTACACCTTC
TRBJ1-1	.	TRBD1	TRBV3-1/TRBV3-2	CASSDGTAAFF	TGTGCCAGCAGCGATGGGACAGCGGCTTTCTTT
TRBJ1-5	.	TRBD1	TRBV2	CASTNRGNSNQPQHF	TGTGCCAGTACCAACAGGGGAAATAGCAATCAGCCCCAGCATTTT
TRBJ2-5	.	.	TRBV29-1	CSVDASSGETQYF	TGCAGCGTTGATGCAAGTTCGGGAGAGACCCAGTACTTC
TRBJ1-6	few	TRBD1	TRBV6-5	CASSYGGRVRGALHF	TGTGCCAGCAGTTACGGTGGCAGGGTCAGGGGGGCCCTCCACTTT
TRBJ2-7	.	TRBD1	TRBV30	CAWSVLSIRQGNVGEQYF	TGTGCCTGGAGTGTACTATCAATTAGACAGGGGAACGTGGGCGAGCAGTACTTC
TRBJ1-1	.	.	TRBV19	CASSILVRGANTEAFF	TGTGCCAGTAGTATCTTGGTCCGGGGGGCGAACACTGAAGCTTTCTTT
TRBJ2-5	.	.	TRBV5-1	CASSLDPGQETQYF	TGCGCCAGCAGCTTGGATCCAGGTCAAGAGACCCAGTACTTC
TRBJ1-5	once	TRBD1	TRBV6-5	CASSRGQGNQPQHF	TGTGCCAGCAGTCGGGGACAGGGCAATCAGCCCCAGCATTTT
TRBJ2-2	.	TRBD1	TRBV18	CASSRGQTPPELFF	TGTGCCAGCTCACGGGGACAGACTCCCCCGGAGCTGTTTTTT
TRBJ2-7	few	.	TRBV4-2	CASSQQIKYEQYF	TGTGCCAGCAGCCAGCAGATTAAGTACGAGCAGTACTTC
TRBJ1-5	.	.	TRBV6-4	CASSDSQVNQPQHF	TGTGCCAGCAGTGACTCCCAGGTAAATCAGCCCCAGCATTTT
TRBJ1-6	.	.	TRBV2	CASSADYNSPLHF	TGTGCCAGCAGTGCAGACTATAATTCACCCCTCCACTTT
TRBJ1-1	few	.	TRBV5-1	CASSLDRNTEAFF	TGCGCCAGCAGCTTGGACAGGAACACTGAAGCTTTCTTT
TRBJ2-1	.	.	TRBV7-9	CASSQPLDSFNEQFF	TGTGCCAGCAGCCAACCTTTGGACAGTTTCAATGAGCAGTTCTTC
TRBJ1-2	.	.	TRBV6-6	CASRGGYGYTF	TGTGCCAGCCGGGGGGGATATGGCTACACCTTC
TRBJ1-1	.	.	TRBV4-2	CASSQDERENTEAFF	TGTGCCAGCAGCCAAGATGAGAGGGAGAACACTGAAGCTTTCTTT
TRBJ1-4	.	TRBD1	TRBV5-1	CASSLGTGGNEKLFF	TGCGCCAGCAGCTTGGGGACAGGAGGGAATGAAAAACTGTTTTTT
TRBJ2-7	.	TRBD1	TRBV29-1	CSVEGQVDEQYF	TGCAGCGTTGAGGGACAGGTCGACGAGCAGTACTTC
TRBJ2-3	.	TRBD1	TRBV6-1	CASSEQTTGYTDTQYF	TGTGCCAGCAGTGAACAGACGACAGGGTACACAGATACGCAGTATTTT
TRBJ1-6	.	TRBD1	TRBV5-6	CASSRVTGGSYNSPLHF	TGTGCCAGCAGCCGAGTGACAGGGGGCTCCTATAATTCACCCCTCCACTTT
TRBJ2-7	.	TRBD2	TRBV4-1	CASSQTASGYEQYF	TGCGCCAGCAGCCAGACGGCTAGCGGCTACGAGCAGTACTTC
TRBJ1-5	.	TRBD1	TRBV19	CASTARTGEGRNQPQHF	TGTGCCAGTACCGCCCGGACAGGGGAGGGTAGAAATCAGCCCCAGCATTTT
TRBJ2-7	.	.	TRBV1	CTSSLDREPYEQYF	TGCACCAGCAGCCTCGACAGGGAACCCTACGAGCAGTACTTC
TRBJ1-6	.	TRBD1	TRBV2	CASRPKTGGDSPLHF	TGTGCCAGCAGGCCCAAGACAGGGGGCGATTCACCCCTCCACTTT
TRBJ1-1	.	TRBD1	TRBV7-3	CASSPGGQGANTEAFF	TGTGCCAGCAGCCCAGGCGGACAGGGAGCGAACACTGAAGCTTTCTTT
TRBJ2-1	.	.	TRBV7-9	CASSLLAGAVGEQFF	TGTGCCAGCAGCTTACTGGCAGGGGCCGTGGGTGAGCAGTTCTTC
TRBJ2-5	.	TRBD2	TRBV2	CASSEVFTSGAETQYF	TGTGCCAGCAGTGAGGTTTTTACTAGCGGGGCAGAGACCCAGTACTTC